This TCR beta chain was profiled in a study of technical replicates of blood from a handful of donors. This CDR3 has 15 amino acids. Trimming cost V 6 bases and J 7 bases; bases outside gene matches: 11. CDR1 and CDR2 (germline): SNHLY, FYNNEI. Clones were sequenced by immunoSEQ multiplex PCR, and TCRdb holds only the in-frame ones, with some missing. The data show some 79,000 clones, with 94% seen just once and 0.2% to 0.3% held by the top ten. The sequenced sample was T cells isolated from PBMCs. The chain has TRBV2 and TRBJ1-4, with 7 nucleotides matching TRBD1. The clonotype was recovered from a human donor in good health. CDR3 sequence reads: CASSITRGDGEKLFF. Written as DNA, the CDR3 is TGTGCCAGCAGCATAACCAGGGGGGACGGTGAAAAACTGTTTTTT.